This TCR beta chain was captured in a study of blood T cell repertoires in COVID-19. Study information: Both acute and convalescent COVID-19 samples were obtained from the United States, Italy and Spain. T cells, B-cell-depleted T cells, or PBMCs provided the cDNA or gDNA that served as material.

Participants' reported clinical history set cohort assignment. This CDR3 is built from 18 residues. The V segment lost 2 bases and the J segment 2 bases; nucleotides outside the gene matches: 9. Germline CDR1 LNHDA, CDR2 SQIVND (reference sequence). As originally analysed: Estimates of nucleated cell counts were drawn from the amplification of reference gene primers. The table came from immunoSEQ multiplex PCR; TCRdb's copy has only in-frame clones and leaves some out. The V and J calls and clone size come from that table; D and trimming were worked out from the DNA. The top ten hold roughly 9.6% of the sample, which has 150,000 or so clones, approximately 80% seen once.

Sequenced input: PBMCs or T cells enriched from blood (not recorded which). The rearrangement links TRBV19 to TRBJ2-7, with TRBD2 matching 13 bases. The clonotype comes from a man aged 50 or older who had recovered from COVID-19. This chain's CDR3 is CASSITTSGGPNTYEQYF. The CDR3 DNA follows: TGTGCCAGTAGTATAACGACTAGCGGGGGGCCAAATACCTACGAGCAGTACTTC.